Described below is a single TCR beta chain sequence and its context. Antigen: not known. This record comes from a study of shared clonotypes between healthy human individuals. CDR1 is SGHTA, CDR2 FQGNSA, per germline. The ends lost 4 bases at V and 5 bases at J; junction bases unmatched: 13. This CDR3 is built from 16 residues. Study-level points and caveats: Naive subsets generally exceeded memory subsets in estimated richness.

Authors' processing steps: Junction-only sequences produced by ImmunoSEQ had no quality scores, so filtering differed. Repertoires were generated with immunoSEQ multiplex PCR, while TCRdb's copy carries only in-frame clones and drops some. V and J calls and clone size are those listed in that table; D and trimming were worked out from the DNA. The sample has roughly 1,500,000 clones, 98% seen once. In the CD4+ fraction, cells were divided into CD45RA+ naive and CD45RA-negative memory subsets. The chain links TRBV7-2 to TRBJ1-1; 7 bases line up with TRBD1. The clonotype originates from a man aged 30 to 45 in good health. The sample consisted of naive CD4+ T cells sorted from blood. Subset in this sample: CD45RA+ positively selected. The CDR3 is CASSSRVDRIFTEAFF. CDR3 nucleotides: TGTGCCAGCAGCTCCCGCGTGGACAGGATTTTTACTGAAGCTTTCTTT.